This paragraph reports one T cell receptor beta chain. The data are from a study of blood T cell repertoires in COVID-19. Turning to the study itself: The cDNA or gDNA used as material had been derived from T cells, B-cell-depleted T cells, or PBMCs.

The V gene's germline CDR1 is MNHEY and CDR2 SVGEGT. This CDR3 contains 16 residues. Deletions cut 2 bases from V and 1 base from J, with 9 bases between. The protocol was immunoSEQ multiplex PCR, while the TCRdb copy is restricted to in-frame clones and leaves out a portion. The data contain roughly 100,000 clones, roughly nine tenths of them singletons. This clonotype was obtained from a human donor in a cohort sampled during active COVID-19. The genes are TRBV6-2 or TRBV6-3 and TRBJ2-6; tentatively, D is TRBD2 (6 bases). Sequenced sample: peripheral blood. The CDR3, as DNA: TGTGCCAGCAGTTACCAGGGAGGTTCTGGGGCCAACGTCCTGACTTTC. Translating gives CASSYQGGSGANVLTF.